This T cell receptor (beta chain) was captured in a study of T cell changes during pregnancy in multiple sclerosis. Germline-derived CDR1 and CDR2 are MDHEN and SYDVKM. The ends lost 6 bases at V and 0 bases at J; junction bases unmatched: 9. This CDR3 has 16 amino acids. Assay used: immunoSEQ multiplex PCR; TCRdb lists only in-frame clones, some missing. This sample has tens of thousands of clones, with more than 70% found just once. The clonotype was recovered from a female donor with multiple sclerosis, enrolled in a pregnancy study. The chain uses TRBV28 and TRBJ2-7; 9 bases agree with TRBD1. The sequencing used CD8+ T cells from peripheral blood mononuclear cells, collected after pregnancy. The CDR3 region is CASSSRQGGYSYEQYF. The CDR3 DNA follows: TGTGCCAGCAGCTCCAGACAGGGGGGATACTCCTACGAGCAGTACTTC.